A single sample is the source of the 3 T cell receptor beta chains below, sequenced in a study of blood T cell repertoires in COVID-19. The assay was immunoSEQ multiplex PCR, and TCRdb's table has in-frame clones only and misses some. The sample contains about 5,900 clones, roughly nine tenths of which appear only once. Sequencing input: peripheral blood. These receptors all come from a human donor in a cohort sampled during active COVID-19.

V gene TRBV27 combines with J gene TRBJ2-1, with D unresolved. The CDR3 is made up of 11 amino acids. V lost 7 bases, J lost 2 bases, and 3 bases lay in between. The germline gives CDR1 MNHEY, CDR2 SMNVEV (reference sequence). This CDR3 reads CASTAYNEQFF. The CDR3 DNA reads TGTGCCAGCACCGCCTACAATGAGCAGTTCTTC.

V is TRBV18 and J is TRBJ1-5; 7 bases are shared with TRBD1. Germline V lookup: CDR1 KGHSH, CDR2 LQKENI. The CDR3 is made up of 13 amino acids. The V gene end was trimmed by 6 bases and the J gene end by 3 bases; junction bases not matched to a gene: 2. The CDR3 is CASSGQDNQPQHF. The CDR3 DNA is TGTGCCAGCTCCGGACAGGACAATCAGCCCCAGCATTTT.

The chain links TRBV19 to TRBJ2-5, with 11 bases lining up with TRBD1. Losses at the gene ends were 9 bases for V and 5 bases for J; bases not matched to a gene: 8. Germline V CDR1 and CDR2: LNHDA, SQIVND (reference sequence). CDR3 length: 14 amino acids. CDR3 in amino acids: CASSDRGQPETQYF. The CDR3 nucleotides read TGTGCCAGCTCGGACAGGGGGCAACCTGAGACCCAGTACTTC.